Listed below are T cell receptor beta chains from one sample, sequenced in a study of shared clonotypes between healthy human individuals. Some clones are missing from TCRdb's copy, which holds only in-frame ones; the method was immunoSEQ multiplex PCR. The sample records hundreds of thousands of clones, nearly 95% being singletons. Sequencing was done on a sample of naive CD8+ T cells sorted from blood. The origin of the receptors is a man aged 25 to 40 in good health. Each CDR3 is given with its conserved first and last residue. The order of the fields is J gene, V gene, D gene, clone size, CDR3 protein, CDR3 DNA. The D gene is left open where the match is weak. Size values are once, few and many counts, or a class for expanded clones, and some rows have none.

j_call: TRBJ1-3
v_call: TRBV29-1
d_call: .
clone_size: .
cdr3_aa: CSVQTWTVNSGNTIYF
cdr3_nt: TGCAGCGTCCAGACTTGGACAGTCAACTCTGGAAACACCATATATTTT

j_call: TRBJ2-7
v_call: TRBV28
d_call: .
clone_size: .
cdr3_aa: CASQDPGAGGSYEQYF
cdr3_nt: TGTGCCAGCCAAGACCCGGGCGCTGGGGGAAGTTACGAGCAGTACTTC

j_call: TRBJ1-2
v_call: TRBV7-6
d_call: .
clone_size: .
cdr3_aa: CASSLGEGGLDGYTF
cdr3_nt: TGTGCCAGCAGCTTAGGGGAGGGGGGACTCGATGGCTACACCTTC

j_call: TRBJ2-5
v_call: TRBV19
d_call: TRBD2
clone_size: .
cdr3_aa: CASSTGLAGVKETQYF
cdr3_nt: TGTGCCAGTAGTACGGGACTAGCGGGGGTTAAAGAGACCCAGTACTTC

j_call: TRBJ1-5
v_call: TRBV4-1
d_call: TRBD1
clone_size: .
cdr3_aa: CASSPTGGRNQPQHF
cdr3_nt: TGCGCCAGCAGCCCGACAGGGGGAAGGAATCAGCCCCAGCATTTT

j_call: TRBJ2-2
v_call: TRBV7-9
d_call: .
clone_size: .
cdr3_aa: CASSSTNTGELFF
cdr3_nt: TGTGCCAGCAGCTCTACAAACACCGGGGAGCTGTTTTTT

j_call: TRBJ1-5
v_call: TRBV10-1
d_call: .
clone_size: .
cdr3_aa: CASSGRWQGFSQPQHF
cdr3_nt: TGCGCCAGCAGTGGTAGATGGCAGGGGTTCAGTCAGCCCCAGCATTTT

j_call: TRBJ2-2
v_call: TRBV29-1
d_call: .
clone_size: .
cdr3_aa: CSVEDEALGTGELFF
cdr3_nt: TGCAGCGTTGAAGATGAGGCCCTAGGGACCGGGGAGCTGTTTTTT

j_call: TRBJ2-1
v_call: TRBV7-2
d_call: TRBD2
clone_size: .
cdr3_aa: CASSLALAGNEQFF
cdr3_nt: TGTGCCAGCAGCTTAGCTCTAGCGGGGAATGAGCAGTTCTTC

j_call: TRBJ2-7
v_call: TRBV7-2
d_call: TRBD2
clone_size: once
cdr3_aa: CASSSAGGRSSYEQYF
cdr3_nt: TGTGCCAGCAGCTCGGCGGGAGGGCGATCCTCCTACGAGCAGTACTTC

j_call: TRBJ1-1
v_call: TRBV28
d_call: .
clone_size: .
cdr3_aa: CASSRGPDTLNTEAFF
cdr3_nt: TGTGCCAGCAGCCGAGGGCCGGACACCTTGAACACTGAAGCTTTCTTT

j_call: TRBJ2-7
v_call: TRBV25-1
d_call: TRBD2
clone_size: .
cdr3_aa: CASSGWTSIGGYEQYF
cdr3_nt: TGTGCCAGCAGTGGGTGGACTAGTATCGGCGGGTACGAGCAGTACTTC

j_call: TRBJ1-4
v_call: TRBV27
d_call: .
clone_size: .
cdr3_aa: CASSSDRMNEKLFF
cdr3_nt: TGTGCCAGCAGTTCCGACAGGATGAATGAAAAACTGTTTTTT